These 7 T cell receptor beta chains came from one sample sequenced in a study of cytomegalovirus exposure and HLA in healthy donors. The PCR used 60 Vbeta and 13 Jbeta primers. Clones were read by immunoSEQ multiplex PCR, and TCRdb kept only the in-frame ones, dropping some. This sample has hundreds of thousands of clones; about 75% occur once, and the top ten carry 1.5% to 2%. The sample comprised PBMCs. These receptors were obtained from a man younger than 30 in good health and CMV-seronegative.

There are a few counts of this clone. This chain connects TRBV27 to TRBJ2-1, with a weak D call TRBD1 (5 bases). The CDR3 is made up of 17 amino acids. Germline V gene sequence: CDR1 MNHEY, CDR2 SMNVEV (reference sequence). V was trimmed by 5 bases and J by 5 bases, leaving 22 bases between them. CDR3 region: CASSRSPGLVPNNEQFF. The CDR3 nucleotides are TGTGCCAGCAGTAGGAGCCCAGGGTTGGTACCCAACAATGAGCAGTTCTTC.

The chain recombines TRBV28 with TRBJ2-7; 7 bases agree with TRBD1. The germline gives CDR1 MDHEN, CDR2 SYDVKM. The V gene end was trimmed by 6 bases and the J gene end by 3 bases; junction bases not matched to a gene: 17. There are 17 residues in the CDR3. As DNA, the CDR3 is TGTGCCAGCAGGAGGGACAGCCGGGGCATTGGATTCTACGAGCAGTACTTC. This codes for CASRRDSRGIGFYEQYF.

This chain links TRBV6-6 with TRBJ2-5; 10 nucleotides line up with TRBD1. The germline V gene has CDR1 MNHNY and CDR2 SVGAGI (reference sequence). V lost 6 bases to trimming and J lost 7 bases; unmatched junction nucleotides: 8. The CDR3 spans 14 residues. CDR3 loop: CASRTGQGGGTQYF. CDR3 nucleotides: TGTGCCAGCAGAACCGGACAGGGGGGTGGGACCCAGTACTTC.

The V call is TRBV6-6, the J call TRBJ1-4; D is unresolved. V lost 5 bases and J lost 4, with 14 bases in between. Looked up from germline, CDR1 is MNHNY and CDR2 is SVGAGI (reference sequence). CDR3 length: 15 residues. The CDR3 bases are TGTGCCAGCAGTCGTGAGAGCCGCCTTAATGAAAAACTGTTTTTT. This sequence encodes CASSRESRLNEKLFF.

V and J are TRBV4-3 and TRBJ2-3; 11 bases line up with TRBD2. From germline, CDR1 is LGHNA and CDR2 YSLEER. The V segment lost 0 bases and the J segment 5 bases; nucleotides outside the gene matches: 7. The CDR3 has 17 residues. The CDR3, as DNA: TGCGCCAGCAGCCAAGATAGGGCTCTAGCGGGGGGAGATACGCAGTATTTT. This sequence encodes CASSQDRALAGGDTQYF.

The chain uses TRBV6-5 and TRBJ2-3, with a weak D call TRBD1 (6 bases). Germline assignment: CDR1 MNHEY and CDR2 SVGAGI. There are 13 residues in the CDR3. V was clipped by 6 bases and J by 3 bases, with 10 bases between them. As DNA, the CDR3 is TGTGCCAGCAGGATCCAGGGGACAGATACGCAGTATTTT. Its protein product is CASRIQGTDTQYF.

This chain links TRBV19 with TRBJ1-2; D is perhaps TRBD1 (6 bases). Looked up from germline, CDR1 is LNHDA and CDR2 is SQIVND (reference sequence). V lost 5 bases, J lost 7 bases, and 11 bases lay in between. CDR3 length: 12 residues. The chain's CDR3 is CASSQTGFGYTF. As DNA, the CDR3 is TGTGCCAGTAGTCAAACAGGGTTTGGCTACACCTTC.